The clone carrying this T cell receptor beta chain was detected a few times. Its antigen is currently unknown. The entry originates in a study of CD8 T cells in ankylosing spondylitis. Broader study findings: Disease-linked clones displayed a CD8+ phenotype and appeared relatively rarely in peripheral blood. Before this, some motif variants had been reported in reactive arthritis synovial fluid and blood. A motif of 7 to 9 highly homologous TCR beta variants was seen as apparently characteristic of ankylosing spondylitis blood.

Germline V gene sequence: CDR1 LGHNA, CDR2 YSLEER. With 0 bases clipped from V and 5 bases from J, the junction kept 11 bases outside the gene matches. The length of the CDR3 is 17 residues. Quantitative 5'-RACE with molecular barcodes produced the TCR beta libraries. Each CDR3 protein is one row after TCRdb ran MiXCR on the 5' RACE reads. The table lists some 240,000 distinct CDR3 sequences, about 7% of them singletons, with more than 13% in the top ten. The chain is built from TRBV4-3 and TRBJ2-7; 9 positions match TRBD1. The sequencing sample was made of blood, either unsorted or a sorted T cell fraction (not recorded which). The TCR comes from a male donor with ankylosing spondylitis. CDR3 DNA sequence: TGCGCCAGCAGCCAAGATCCCCCGGGACAGGGTTTCCACGAGCAGTACTTC. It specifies CASSQDPPGQGFHEQYF.